Listed here are 23 T cell receptor beta chains from one sample, sequenced in a study of response to subunit inactivated influenza vaccine. TCRdb fed the RT-PCR reads into MiXCR, producing one record per CDR3 protein. The data show a few hundred thousand distinct CDR3 sequences, with around 15% seen just once and 11% held by the top ten. The specimen comprised PBMCs from blood, sampled 11 to 12 days after vaccination. Source of these receptors: a man aged 50-59 years who received an inactivated influenza vaccine.

This chain links TRBV14 with TRBJ2-1, with 9 bases that match TRBD1. Germline V CDR1 and CDR2: SGHDN, FVKESK. The junction had 7 bases not matched to a gene; V was cut back by 4 bases and J by 3 bases. The CDR3 is 16 amino acids. The CDR3 DNA reads as TGTGCCAGCAGCCTGTTCCGGGACAGGGACTACAATGAGCAGTTCTTC. Amino acids: CASSLFRDRDYNEQFF.

This chain uses TRBV7-2 with TRBJ1-4; D unclear. The V and J ends lost 5 bases and 8 bases respectively, with 21 bases between them. Germline V gives CDR1 SGHTA, CDR2 FQGNSA. This CDR3 has 16 amino acids. The DNA for the CDR3 is TGTGCCAGCAGCCTTATAACCCACGTCGAGGGAGAAAAACTGTTTTTT. This codes for CASSLITHVEGEKLFF.

The chain links TRBV6-2 or TRBV6-3 to TRBJ2-1, with TRBD1 matching over 10 bases. There are 16 residues in the CDR3. V shed 4 bases and J 4 bases; nucleotides not matched to a gene: 7. Germline CDR1 reads MNHEY; CDR2 reads SVGEGT. DNA of the CDR3: TGTGCCAGCAGTTCCTCGGACAGGGGGAGGTACAATGAGCAGTTCTTC. This codes for CASSSSDRGRYNEQFF.

This clonotype was detected only a few times. V usage is TRBV6-1 and J usage is TRBJ1-1; no definite D call. This CDR3 has 13 amino acids. CDR1 is MNHNS and CDR2 is SASEGT in the germline V gene. The germline V and J ends were trimmed by 6 bases and 4 bases, with 12 bases remaining between them. The CDR3 DNA reads TGTGCCAGCAGACTGCAGGAGGCCACTGAAGCTTTCTTT. Translation gives CASRLQEATEAFF.

This chain links TRBV25-1 with TRBJ2-1; D unclear. The V end lost 3 bases, the J end lost 2 bases, and 5 bases lay between the germline ends. Germline V gene sequence: CDR1 MGHDK, CDR2 SYGVNS. This CDR3 has 13 amino acids. CDR3 loop: CASSDIPYNEQFF. The CDR3 DNA sequence: TGTGCCAGCAGTGATATCCCCTACAATGAGCAGTTCTTC.

This clonotype has just a few counts. The chain couples TRBV20-1 to TRBJ2-7; unclear D gene. The CDR3 length is 14 residues. V lost 1 base, J lost 0 bases, and 10 bases lay in between. From germline, CDR1 is DFQATT and CDR2 SNEGSKA (reference sequence). The CDR3, as DNA: TGCAGTGCTAGAGGTGCAAGGATCTCCTACGAGCAGTACTTC. Its translation: CSARGARISYEQYF.

The chain joins TRBV24-1 to TRBJ2-2; 8 nucleotides align to TRBD2. The length of the CDR3 is 18 residues. The V segment lost 3 bases and the J segment 4 bases; nucleotides outside the gene matches: 12. Germline CDR1 and CDR2: KGHDR and SFDVKD. CDR3 in DNA: TGTGCCACCAGTGATCCCGCACGGGAGGGAAGGGGCACCGGGGAGCTGTTTTTT. It is translated as CATSDPAREGRGTGELFF.

The V gene is TRBV12-3 or TRBV12-4, the J gene TRBJ2-4; D may match TRBD1 or TRBD2 (5 bases each). The CDR3 runs 15 residues. Trimming left V 7 bases short and J 0 bases short, with 13 bases between. The CDR3 coding sequence is TGTGCCAGCACTTGGGGACCCTCAGCCAAAAACATTCAGTACTTC. Translated, it gives CASTWGPSAKNIQYF.

This clonotype has a handful of counts. This rearrangement joins TRBV20-1 to TRBJ2-4, with D unresolved. The CDR3 loop spans 16 amino acids. Trimming took off 5 bases at V and 0 bases at J, with 17 bases between the two ends. Germline V gene sequence: CDR1 DFQATT, CDR2 SNEGSKA (reference sequence). CDR3 residues: CSARSRTELAKNIQYF. CDR3 sequence (DNA): TGCAGTGCTCGCTCCCGGACGGAACTAGCCAAAAACATTCAGTACTTC.

This clonotype has just a few counts. This chain connects TRBV5-1 to TRBJ2-7; no definite D call. Trimming pared 0 bases from V and 2 bases from J, leaving 9 bases between. CDR1 and CDR2 from the germline V gene are SGHRS and YFSETQ. The CDR3 is 14 amino acids. For the CDR3, the DNA is TGCGCCAGCAGCTTGGTTGGCTCGACCTACGAGCAGTACTTC. Amino acids: CASSLVGSTYEQYF.

The rearrangement uses TRBV18 and TRBJ1-1; D is unclear. The V end lost 3 bases, the J end lost 4 bases, and 15 bases lay between the germline ends. Germline assignment: CDR1 KGHSH and CDR2 LQKENI. CDR3 length: 15 residues. The CDR3 bases are TGTGCCAGCTCACCGATGAGGGAATGGGGCACTGAAGCTTTCTTT. Protein: CASSPMREWGTEAFF.

This clonotype was observed a handful of times. The J gene is TRBJ1-2, the V gene TRBV28; D call uncertain. Germline V gene data show CDR1 as MDHEN and CDR2 as SYDVKM. This CDR3 contains 14 residues. V dropped 6 bases and J dropped 6 bases, with 17 bases sitting between them. Written as DNA, the CDR3 is TGTGCCAGCAGCCCTAGTGGGTCTCTTGATGGCTACACCTTC. It yields the protein CASSPSGSLDGYTF.

This chain links TRBV4-2 with TRBJ2-7, with 7 bases aligning to TRBD1. The V segment lost 0 bases and the J segment 2 bases; nucleotides outside the gene matches: 4. The CDR3 has 15 residues. Germline values: CDR1 LGHNA, CDR2 YNFKEQ. CDR3 sequence (DNA): TGTGCCAGCAGCCAAGATCCGACAGGGACCTACGAGCAGTACTTC. Protein product: CASSQDPTGTYEQYF.

The genes are TRBV9 and TRBJ1-1; D gene unclear. This CDR3 comprises 13 residues. V was clipped by 2 bases and J by 1 base, with 6 bases between them. CDR1 and CDR2 from the germline V gene are SGDLS and YYNGEE. CDR3 region: CASSVVPNTEAFF. The CDR3 coding sequence is TGTGCCAGCAGCGTTGTTCCGAACACTGAAGCTTTCTTT.

The V gene is TRBV20-1, the J gene TRBJ2-7; D perhaps matches TRBD2 (6 bases). Germline assignment: CDR1 DFQATT and CDR2 SNEGSKA (reference sequence). The germline V and J ends were trimmed by 6 bases and 2 bases, with 14 bases remaining between them. The CDR3 runs to 13 residues. The CDR3 region is CSAPSGQTYEQYF. As DNA, the CDR3 is TGCAGTGCCCCCAGCGGGCAGACCTACGAGCAGTACTTC.

A single count supports this clonotype. This chain links TRBV20-1 with TRBJ2-1, with D unresolved. CDR3 length equals 15 residues. CDR1 DFQATT and CDR2 SNEGSKA come from the germline V gene (reference sequence). V lost 5 bases, J lost 2 bases, and 16 bases lay in between. The CDR3 sequence: CSALLSARTYNEQFF. CDR3 DNA: TGCAGTGCTTTGCTCTCGGCACGCACCTACAATGAGCAGTTCTTC.

Ten or more counts support this clonotype. This sequence joins TRBV2 and TRBJ2-1; TRBD2 matches at 13 bases. Germline-derived CDR1 and CDR2 are SNHLY and FYNNEI. The CDR3 is 17 residues long. The junction had 9 bases not matched to a gene; V was cut back by 3 bases and J by 7 bases. The CDR3 here is CASSDPLLAGGQNEQFF. For the CDR3, the DNA is TGTGCCAGCAGTGATCCGTTACTAGCGGGAGGGCAAAATGAGCAGTTCTTC.

There are many counts of this clonotype. The CDR3 loop reads CASSGTGRETQYF. Written as DNA, the CDR3 is TGTGCCAGCAGCGGTACAGGAAGAGAGACCCAGTACTTC. This chain connects TRBV12-3 or TRBV12-4 to TRBJ2-5; the D gene is possibly TRBD1 (5 bases). The CDR3 consists of 13 residues. Trimming left V 6 bases short and J 4 bases short, with 12 bases between.

This chain uses TRBV6-1 with TRBJ2-1; unclear D gene. The CDR3 extends over 13 amino acids. Germline CDR1 reads MNHNS; CDR2 reads SASEGT. V was shortened by 6 bases and J by 4 bases, with 10 bases between the two germline ends. CDR3 region: CASRASAYNEQFF. DNA for the CDR3: TGTGCCAGCAGGGCCAGCGCTTACAATGAGCAGTTCTTC.

This clonotype appeared a single time. A much more abundant neighbour one base away suggests this may be a read error. The CDR3 sequence: CSVDGQGETQYF. The CDR3 DNA follows: TGCAGCGTTGATGGGCAGGGGGAGACCCAGTACTTC. This chain uses TRBV29-1 with TRBJ2-5; TRBD1 might be the D (6 bases). Trimming took off 3 bases at V and 5 bases at J, with 10 bases between the two ends. CDR3 length equals 12 residues. In germline, CDR1 is SQVTM, CDR2 ANQGSEA.

This rearrangement joins TRBV7-2 to TRBJ1-6, with D hard to call. The ends were cut back, 4 bases at V and 7 bases at J, with 5 bases in the middle. CDR3 size: 12 residues. CDR1 and CDR2 from the germline V gene are SGHTA and FQGNSA. As DNA, the CDR3 is TGTGCCAGCAGCTATTGGAATTCACCCCTCCACTTT. Translated: CASSYWNSPLHF.

This clonotype was counted between two and nine times. The rearrangement links TRBV10-2 to TRBJ2-2; D could derive from TRBD1 or TRBD2 (5 bases each). The CDR3 length is 15 residues. Germline values: CDR1 WSHSY, CDR2 SAAADI. Between the trimmed V and J ends, which lost 2 bases and 2 bases, there was a span of 9 bases. The CDR3 spells CASSEDGANTGELFF. In nucleotides, the CDR3 is TGCGCCAGCAGTGAGGACGGGGCTAACACCGGGGAGCTGTTTTTT.

Many counts were recorded for this clonotype. The rearrangement uses TRBV28 and TRBJ2-3, with D possibly TRBD2 on 5 matching bases. The CDR3 runs 17 residues. V shed 5 bases and J shed 0 bases, with 18 bases lying between them. Germline CDR1 MDHEN, CDR2 SYDVKM. The CDR3 coding sequence is TGTGCCAGCAGTCCCTTCAAGCGGTCCGATAGCACAGATACGCAGTATTTT. It codes for CASSPFKRSDSTDTQYF.